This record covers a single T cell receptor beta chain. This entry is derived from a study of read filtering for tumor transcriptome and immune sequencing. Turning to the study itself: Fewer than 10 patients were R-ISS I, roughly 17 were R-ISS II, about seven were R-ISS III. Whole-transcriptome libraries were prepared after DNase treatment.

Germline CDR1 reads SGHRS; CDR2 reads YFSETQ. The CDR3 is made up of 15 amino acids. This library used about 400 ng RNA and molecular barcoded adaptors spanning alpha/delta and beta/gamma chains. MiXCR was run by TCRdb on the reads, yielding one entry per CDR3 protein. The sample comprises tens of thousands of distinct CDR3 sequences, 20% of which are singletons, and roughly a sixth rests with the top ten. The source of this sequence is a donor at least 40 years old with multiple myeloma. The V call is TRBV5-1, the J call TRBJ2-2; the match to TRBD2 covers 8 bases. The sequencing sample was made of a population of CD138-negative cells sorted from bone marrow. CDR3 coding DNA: TGCGTCAGTAGCCTTAGCGGGAAGGACACCGGGGAGCTGTTTTTT. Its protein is CVSSLSGKDTGELFF.